This T cell receptor beta chain was sequenced during a study of blood T cell repertoires in COVID-19. Overall study context: The cDNA or gDNA used as material had been derived from T cells, B-cell-depleted T cells, or PBMCs.

Original data processing: Amplified reference gene primers provided the basis for estimating nucleated cell counts. Generated by immunoSEQ multiplex PCR, the TCRdb table keeps only in-frame clones and is missing some. V, J and clone size are taken as reported in that table, and D and trimming were inferred from the DNA itself. The table shows some 150,000 clones, with about four fifths occurring only once. J lost 5 bases, V lost 5 bases, and 10 bases had no gene match. The CDR3 spans 15 residues. In germline, CDR1 is SGDLS, CDR2 YYNGEE. Sequenced: peripheral blood. The sequence derives from a man aged 55-75 years with acute or convalescent COVID-19. The chain couples TRBV9 to TRBJ2-1; 7 bases fit TRBD2. The CDR3 sequence: CASSPDLAEHNEQFF. The CDR3 DNA reads TGTGCCAGCAGTCCCGATCTAGCGGAACACAATGAGCAGTTCTTC. The variable domain in full, with the rest retrieved from reference TRBV9 and TRBJ2-1, is DSGVTQTPKHLITATGQRVTLRCSPRSGDLSVYWYQQSLDQGLQFLIQYYNGEERAKGNILERFSAQQFPDLHSELNLSSLELGDSALYFCASSPDLAEHNEQFFGPGTRLTVL.